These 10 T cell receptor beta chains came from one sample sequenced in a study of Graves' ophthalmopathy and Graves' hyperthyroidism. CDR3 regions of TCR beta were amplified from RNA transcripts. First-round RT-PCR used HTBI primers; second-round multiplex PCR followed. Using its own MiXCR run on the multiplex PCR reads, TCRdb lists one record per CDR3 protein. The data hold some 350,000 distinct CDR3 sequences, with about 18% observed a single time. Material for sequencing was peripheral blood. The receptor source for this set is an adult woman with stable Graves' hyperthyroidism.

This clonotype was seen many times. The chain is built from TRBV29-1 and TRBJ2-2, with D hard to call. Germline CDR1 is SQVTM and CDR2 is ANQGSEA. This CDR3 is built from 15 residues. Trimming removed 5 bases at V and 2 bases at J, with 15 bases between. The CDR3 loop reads CSVTQLHDNTGELFF. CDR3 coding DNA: TGCAGCGTTACCCAGCTCCACGACAACACCGGGGAGCTGTTTTTT.

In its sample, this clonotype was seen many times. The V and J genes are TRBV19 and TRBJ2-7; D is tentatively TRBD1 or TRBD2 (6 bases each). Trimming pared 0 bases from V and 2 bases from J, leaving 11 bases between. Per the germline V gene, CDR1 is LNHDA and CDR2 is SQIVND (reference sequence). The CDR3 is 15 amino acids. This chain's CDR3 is CASSIDARGAYEQYF. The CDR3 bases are TGTGCCAGTAGTATAGATGCGAGGGGGGCCTACGAGCAGTACTTC.

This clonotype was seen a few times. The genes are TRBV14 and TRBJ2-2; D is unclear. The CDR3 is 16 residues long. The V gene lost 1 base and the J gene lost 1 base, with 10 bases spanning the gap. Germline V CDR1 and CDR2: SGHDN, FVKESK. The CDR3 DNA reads TGTGCCAGCAGCCAAGCGAAGATGATGAACACCGGGGAGCTGTTTTTT. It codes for CASSQAKMMNTGELFF.

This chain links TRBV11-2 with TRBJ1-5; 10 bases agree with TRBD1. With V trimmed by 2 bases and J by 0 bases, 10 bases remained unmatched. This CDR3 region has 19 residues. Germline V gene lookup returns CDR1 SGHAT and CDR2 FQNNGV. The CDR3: CASSLPRDRGLYSNQPQHF. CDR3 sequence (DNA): TGTGCCAGCAGCTTACCACGGGACAGGGGCCTCTATAGCAATCAGCCCCAGCATTTT.

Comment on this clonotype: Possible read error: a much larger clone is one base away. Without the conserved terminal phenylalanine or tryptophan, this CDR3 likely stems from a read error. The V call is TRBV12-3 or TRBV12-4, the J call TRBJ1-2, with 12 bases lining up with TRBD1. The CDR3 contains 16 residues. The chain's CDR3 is CASSPSGTGGAGGYTL. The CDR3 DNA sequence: TGCGCCAGCAGCCCTTCCGGGACAGGGGGCGCAGGAGGCTACACCCTC.

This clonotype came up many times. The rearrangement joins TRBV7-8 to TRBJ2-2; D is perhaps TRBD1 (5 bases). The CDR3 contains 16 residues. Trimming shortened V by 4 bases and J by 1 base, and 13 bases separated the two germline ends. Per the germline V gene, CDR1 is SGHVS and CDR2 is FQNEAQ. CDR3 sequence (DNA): TGTGCCAGCAGCTCAGAAGGGGTCGGGAACACCGGGGAGCTGTTTTTT. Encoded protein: CASSSEGVGNTGELFF.

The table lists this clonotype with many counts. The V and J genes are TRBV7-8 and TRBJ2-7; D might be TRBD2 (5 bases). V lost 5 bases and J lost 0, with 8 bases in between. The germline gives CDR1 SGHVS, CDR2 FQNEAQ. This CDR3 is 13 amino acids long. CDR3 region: CASSPGFSYEQYF. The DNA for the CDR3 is TGTGCCAGCAGCCCGGGGTTCTCCTACGAGCAGTACTTC.

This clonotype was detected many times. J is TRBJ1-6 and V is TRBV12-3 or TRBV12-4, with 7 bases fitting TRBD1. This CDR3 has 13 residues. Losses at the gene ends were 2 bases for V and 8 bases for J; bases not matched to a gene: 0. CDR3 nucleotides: TGTGCCAGCAGTTTAACAGGGGATTCACCCCTCCACTTT. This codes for CASSLTGDSPLHF.

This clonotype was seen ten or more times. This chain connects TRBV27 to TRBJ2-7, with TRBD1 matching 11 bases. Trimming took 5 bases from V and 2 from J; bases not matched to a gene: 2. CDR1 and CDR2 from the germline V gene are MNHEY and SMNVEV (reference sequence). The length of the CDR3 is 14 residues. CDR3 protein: CASSGQGAAYEQYF. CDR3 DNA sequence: TGTGCCAGCAGTGGACAGGGGGCGGCCTACGAGCAGTACTTC.

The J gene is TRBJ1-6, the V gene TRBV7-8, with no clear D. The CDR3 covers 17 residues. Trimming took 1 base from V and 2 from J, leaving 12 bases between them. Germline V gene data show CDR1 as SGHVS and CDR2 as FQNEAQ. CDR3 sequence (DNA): TGTGCCAGCAGCTTAGAACCCGAAGGAACCTATAATTCACCCCTCCACTTT. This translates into CASSLEPEGTYNSPLHF.